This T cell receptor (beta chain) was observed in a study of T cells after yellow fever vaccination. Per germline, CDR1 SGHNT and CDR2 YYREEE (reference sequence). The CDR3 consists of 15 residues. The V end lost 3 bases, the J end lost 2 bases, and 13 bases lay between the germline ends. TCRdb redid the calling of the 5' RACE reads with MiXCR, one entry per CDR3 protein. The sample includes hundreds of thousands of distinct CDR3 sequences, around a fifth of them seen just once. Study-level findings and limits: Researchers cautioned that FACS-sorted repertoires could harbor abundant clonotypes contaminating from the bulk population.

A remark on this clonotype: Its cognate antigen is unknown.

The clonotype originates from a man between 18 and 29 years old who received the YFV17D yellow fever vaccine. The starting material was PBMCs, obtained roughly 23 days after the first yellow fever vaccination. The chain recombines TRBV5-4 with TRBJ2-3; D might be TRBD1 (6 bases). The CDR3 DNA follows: TGTGCCAGCAGCTCAGGGACAAGCATCACAGATACGCAGTATTTT. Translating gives CASSSGTSITDTQYF.